These 10 T cell receptor beta chains originate from one sample sequenced in a study of tumor-infiltrating lymphocytes in primary liver carcinoma. Using a constant-region primer together with ProtoScript II reverse transcriptase, TCR beta cDNA was made from about 500 ng of total RNA. Three-round nested multiplex PCR performed with slightly modified ARM-PCR produced the TCR beta libraries. The two initial PCR rounds, ten to eleven cycles each, used TRBV1-TRBV30 forward and C-beta reverse primers. TCRdb recomputed calls from the multiplex PCR reads with MiXCR, one row per CDR3 protein. This sample has approximately 300,000 distinct CDR3 sequences, with roughly two thirds found just once. It was unsorted whole blood that yielded blood RNA, and germline DNA was also extracted. Sequenced input: peripheral blood. These receptors originate from a man aged 35 to 55 with primary liver carcinoma and hepatitis B virus infection.

This clonotype has at least ten counts. The rearrangement uses TRBV7-9 and TRBJ2-6; D may match TRBD1 or TRBD2 (5 bases each). Trimming pared 5 bases from V and 4 bases from J, leaving 18 bases between. CDR3 size: 17 residues. Per germline, CDR1 SEHNR and CDR2 FQNEAQ (reference sequence). CDR3 in DNA: TGTGCCAGCAGCCATACCGGGACGGTTCGAGGGGCCAACGTCCTGACTTTC. Translating it yields CASSHTGTVRGANVLTF.

To note about this clonotype: One end of the junction does not line up with germline, which may come from a read error. The chain recombines TRBV5-5 with TRBJ2-1, with 8 bases lining up with TRBD1. The closer fit of TRBJ2-5 to the DNA end suggests the J call may be wrong. Germline V gives CDR1 SGHKS, CDR2 YYEKEE (reference sequence). The CDR3 extends over 14 amino acids. In DNA form, the CDR3 reads TGTGCCAGCAACTTGGACAGGGCCGGAGAGTCCCAGTACTTC. This encodes CASNLDRAGESQYF.

This clonotype occurred many times. This chain links TRBV4-2 with TRBJ2-7; 8 bases line up with TRBD2. V lost 0 bases to trimming and J lost 5 bases; unmatched junction nucleotides: 9. CDR1 LGHNA and CDR2 YNFKEQ come from the germline V gene. The CDR3 runs 16 residues. This CDR3 is CASSQDSPGRADEQYF. In DNA, the CDR3 is TGTGCCAGCAGCCAAGATTCGCCCGGGAGGGCCGACGAGCAGTACTTC.

Regarding this clonotype: The junction departs from the called germline gene at one end, perhaps through a read error. The J gene is TRBJ2-1, the V gene TRBV4-2, with 7 bases lining up with TRBD2. Germline V gene data show CDR1 as LGHNA and CDR2 as YNFKEQ. The CDR3 is 16 residues long. The CDR3 DNA sequence: TGTGTCAGCAGCCAGACGACTAGTGGGAGGGACAATGAGCAGTTCTTC. Translated: CVSSQTTSGRDNEQFF.

This clonotype was observed a handful of times. The V gene is TRBV5-1, the J gene TRBJ2-3, with D hard to call. The V gene's germline CDR1 is SGHRS and CDR2 YFSETQ. The ends were cut back, 0 bases at V and 6 bases at J, with 11 bases in the middle. The length of the CDR3 is 14 residues. CDR3 sequence: CASSLEALRDTQYF. CDR3 DNA: TGCGCCAGCAGCTTGGAGGCCCTCCGGGATACGCAGTATTTT.

As for this clonotype: A read error may be the cause here, since a much bigger clone is one base away. This chain connects TRBV6-5 to TRBJ1-1; D remains unclear. Germline CDR1 is MNHEY and CDR2 is SVGAGI. The CDR3 extends over 16 amino acids. V lost 2 bases to trimming and J lost 0 bases, with 13 bases between them. CDR3 loop: CASSYKELGVNTEAFF. As DNA, the CDR3 is TGTGCCAGCAGTTACAAAGAACTTGGGGTGAACACTGAAGCTTTCTTT.

Many counts were recorded for this clonotype. The chain has TRBV29-1 and TRBJ2-7; either TRBD1 or TRBD2 may fit D (6 bases each). This CDR3 region has 13 residues. Per germline, CDR1 SQVTM and CDR2 ANQGSEA. V lost 7 bases and J 5 bases, leaving 18 bases between the germline ends. The CDR3 loop reads CSARVGGWDEQYF. The CDR3 DNA reads TGCAGCGCCAGGGTGGGGGGCTGGGACGAGCAGTACTTC.

The chain has TRBV10-3 and TRBJ1-2; possibly TRBD1 for D (5 bases). Germline V gives CDR1 ENHRY, CDR2 SYGVKD. The germline V and J ends were trimmed by 4 bases and 4 bases, with 16 bases remaining between them. This CDR3 contains 15 residues. CDR3 sequence reads: CAISGARDSGYGYTF. CDR3 DNA sequence: TGTGCCATCAGTGGAGCCCGCGACAGTGGCTATGGCTACACCTTC.

Comments on this clonotype: An end of the junction does not agree with germline; a read error may underlie this. The rearrangement uses TRBV28 and TRBJ2-1; TRBD2 matches at 8 bases. Per the germline V gene, CDR1 is MDHEN and CDR2 is SYDVKM. The CDR3 extends over 17 amino acids. The CDR3 spells CASSPLKGSGVPNEQLF. In DNA form, the CDR3 reads TGTGCCAGCAGTCCTCTGAAGGGTAGCGGGGTGCCCAATGAGCAGTTATTC.

This clonotype has a handful of counts. The chain employs TRBV25-1 and TRBJ2-2; 9 bases map to TRBD2. Germline V gives CDR1 MGHDK, CDR2 SYGVNS. The CDR3 totals 15 residues. V was clipped by 5 bases and J by 4 bases; unmatched bases: 5. CDR3 DNA sequence: TGTGCCAGCAGTCCTTATAGCGGGAGCACCGGGGAGCTGTTTTTT. Protein product: CASSPYSGSTGELFF.